The entry below gives a single TCR beta chain sequence along with its context. These data originate in a study of blood T cell repertoires in COVID-19. The germline V and J ends were trimmed by 0 bases and 5 bases, with 5 bases remaining between them. In germline, CDR1 is MNHEY, CDR2 SVGAGI. This CDR3 has 13 amino acids. The protocol was immunoSEQ multiplex PCR, while the TCRdb copy is restricted to in-frame clones and leaves out a portion. Here the sample spans a few hundred thousand clones, 90% being singletons. The V call is TRBV6-5, the J call TRBJ1-5; D remains unclear. The TCR sequence derives from a man aged 30 to 39 who had recovered from COVID-19. Input material: PBMCs or T cells enriched from blood (not recorded which). The chain's CDR3 is CASSYSSDQPQHF. Here the CDR3 DNA reads TGTGCCAGCAGTTACTCTTCGGATCAGCCCCAGCATTTT.